Given below is one TCR beta chain in context. Its antigen is currently not known. It has no much larger one-base neighbor in the sample; base qualities were not kept. This entry belongs to a study of blood T cell repertoires in COVID-19 (dated by TCRdb to 2018 to 2021). A note on the overall study: Collaborator samples came from the United States, Italy and Spain and covered acute and convalescent phases of COVID-19. HLA class I and class II types, where available, came from metadata supplied by the sample provider rather than from assay-based typing. A freely available public database, intended as a resource for researchers studying the immune response to SARS-CoV-2, is where the repertoires were released. Samples came from the ongoing ImmuneRACE study (first 160 participants) plus 1,254 subjects from 6 global collaborators. Nearly every sample came with metadata listing a de-identified subject ID, COVID-19 status, age in years and sex. The prospective study material was composed of cDNA or gDNA derived from T cells, B-cell-depleted T cells, or PBMCs. The dataset comprised deeply sampled blood TCRbeta repertoires from subjects exposed to, actively infected with, or recovered from COVID-19. The study at large found these results: The quantity of clinical and demographic metadata differed by source and by participant and was supplied without curation.

Each collaborating institution followed its own protocols to collect whole blood in K2EDTA tubes. For TCRbeta analysis, collaborators shipped samples as frozen whole blood, isolated PBMCs, or DNA extracted from either of those sample types. The germline V gene supplies CDR1 SGDLS and CDR2 YYNGEE. Trimming leaves V shorter by 1 base and J shorter by 1 base, with the junction holding 6 bases beyond the gene matches. From cysteine to phenylalanine, the CDR3 is 16 amino acids long. Only CDR3 DNA is held: 48 bases, read in frame from base 1. TCRbeta CDR3 regions were amplified from genomic DNA using the immunoSEQ Assay, a bias-controlled multiplex PCR. The paper's data handling went like this. The number of nucleated cells in each sample was estimated from the amplification of reference gene primers within the assay. Sequence reads were collapsed and filtered to measure the absolute abundance of every unique TCRbeta CDR3 rearrangement. For each sample, productive Simpson clonality was calculated by taking the square root of Simpson's diversity index across productive rearrangements. Drawn from immuneACCESS, this table holds only the in-frame rearrangements with V and J called that TCRdb kept. Clones are partly lost; checked studies trace under half to an unresolved V gene and leave the rest unexplained. The V and J calls and clone size are taken from that table; D and trimming were inferred from the DNA. Here the sample has 85,000 to 120,000 clones; approximately 88% occur a single time. The top ten clones comprise around 4% of the sample.

Sequences were obtained from peripheral blood. This TCR was recovered from a human donor in a cohort sampled during active COVID-19. This chain joins TRBV9 to TRBJ2-3, and TRBD2 aligns with 7 junction nucleotides. The CDR3 protein is CASSVSGGTRTDTQYF. The sequence in DNA is TGTGCCAGCAGCGTATCCGGGGGGACCCGCACAGATACGCAGTATTTT.